Here is one TCR beta chain with its context. Germline V CDR1 and CDR2: SGHRS, YFSETQ. Trimming left V 7 bases short and J 1 base short, with 12 bases between. The CDR3 has 13 residues. The PCR employed 60 Vbeta primers together with 13 Jbeta primers. The method was immunoSEQ multiplex PCR; TCRdb's version includes in-frame clones alone and lacks a portion of them. This table has 99,000 or so clones, under 80% appearing once. The sample is drawn from a study of cytomegalovirus exposure and HLA in healthy donors. Source material: PBMCs. V and J are TRBV5-1 and TRBJ2-7; TRBD1 might be the D (6 bases). The source of this sequence is a woman aged 35 to 49 in good health and CMV-seropositive. CDR3 in amino acids: CASHRENSYEQYF. The CDR3 region has the DNA TGCGCCAGCCACAGGGAAAATTCCTACGAGCAGTACTTC. Supplemented by reference TRBV5-1 and TRBJ2-7, the full variable domain reads KAGVTQTPRYLIKTRGQQVTLSCSPISGHRSVSWYQQTPGQGLQFLFEYFSETQRNKGNFPGRFSGRQFSNSRSEMNVSTLELGDSALYLCASHRENSYEQYFGPGTRLTVT.